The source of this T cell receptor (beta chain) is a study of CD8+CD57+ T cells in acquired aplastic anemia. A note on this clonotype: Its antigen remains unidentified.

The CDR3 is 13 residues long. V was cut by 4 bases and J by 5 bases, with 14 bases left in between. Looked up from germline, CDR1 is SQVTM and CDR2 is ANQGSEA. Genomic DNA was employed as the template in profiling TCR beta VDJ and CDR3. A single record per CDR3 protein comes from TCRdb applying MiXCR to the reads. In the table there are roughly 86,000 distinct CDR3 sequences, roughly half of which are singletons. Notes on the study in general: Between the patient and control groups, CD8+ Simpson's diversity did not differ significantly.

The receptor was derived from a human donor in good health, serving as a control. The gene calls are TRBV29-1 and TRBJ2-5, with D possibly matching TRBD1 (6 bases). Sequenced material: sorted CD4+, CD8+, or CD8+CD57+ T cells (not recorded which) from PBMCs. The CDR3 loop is CSVANRVFETQYF. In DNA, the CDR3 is TGCAGCGTTGCTAACAGGGTCTTCGAGACCCAGTACTTC.